Listed below are T cell receptor beta chains from one sample, sequenced in a study of blood T cell repertoires in COVID-19. Assay used: immunoSEQ multiplex PCR; TCRdb lists only in-frame clones, some missing. Among around 67,000 clones listed, about three quarters were seen once. What was sequenced was peripheral blood. The receptors were gathered from a human donor in a cohort sampled during active COVID-19. CDR3s include the opening cysteine and the closing phenylalanine or tryptophan. Not all rows give a size; the values are once, few, many and, for expanded clones, a class.

>TRBJ1-5|-|TRBV7-9
CASSSASGASNQPQHF
>TRBJ2-5|once|TRBV6-5
CASSRVTGAQYF
>TRBJ1-1|-|TRBV28
CASSLIRGVNTEAFF
>TRBJ2-2|-|TRBV24-1
CATSGGLLNTGELFF
>TRBJ1-1|few|TRBV3-1/TRBV3-2
CASSPYRDRESCFF
>TRBJ2-1|once|TRBV18
CASSPLAGGPNEQFF
>TRBJ1-1|-|TRBV5-1
CASSMTGTEAFF
>TRBJ2-1|once|TRBV5-6
CASSFSPSSYNEQFF
>TRBJ1-2|-|TRBV9
CASSAPGTANYGYTF
>TRBJ2-1|-|TRBV14
CASSADINEQFF
>TRBJ2-7|-|TRBV4-1
CASSPQPREGAGYEQYF
>TRBJ2-2|once|TRBV19
CASSIVAGDTGELFF
>TRBJ1-2|-|TRBV6-5
CASSLQTNYGYTF
>TRBJ1-3|-|TRBV6-6
CASSPLFEEVGNTIYF
>TRBJ1-4|-|TRBV27
CASSLSPPQLTNEKLFF
>TRBJ2-3|-|TRBV7-9
CASSPPSGAQGGDTQYF
>TRBJ2-5|-|TRBV20-1
CSAGPGDIQYF
>TRBJ1-1|-|TRBV18
CASSRQGAGTEAFF
>TRBJ2-1|-|TRBV28
CASSPRVDKLVYNEQFF
>TRBJ1-1|many|TRBV7-9
CASSLTQSLTEAFF
>TRBJ2-5|-|TRBV3-1/TRBV3-2
CASSQSVRRGETQYF
>TRBJ2-7|-|TRBV14
CASSQVHSSGSYEQYF
>TRBJ1-2|-|TRBV12-3/TRBV12-4
CASTPGGPYGYTF
>TRBJ2-7|-|TRBV18
CASSPTGSSYEQYF
>TRBJ1-1|-|TRBV3-1/TRBV3-2
CASRSGTGGTEAFF
>TRBJ2-1|-|TRBV6-6
CASTYPASGGNNEQFF
>TRBJ1-2|-|TRBV7-8
CASSSGTYYGYTF
>TRBJ1-1|once|TRBV4-2
CASSQVGQGFTEAFF
>TRBJ1-2|-|TRBV28
CASIFVYARQGDSSYGYTF
>TRBJ2-5|-|TRBV27
CASSFRHPSPREGETQYF
>TRBJ2-1|-|TRBV11-2
CASSSGLAGTYNEQFF
>TRBJ2-3|few|TRBV15
CATSRGTGLNTDTQYF
>TRBJ2-3|-|TRBV29-1
CSVSTGSLGDTQYF
>TRBJ2-2|few|TRBV6-4
CASSDSPGGAGELFF
>TRBJ1-1|few|TRBV30
CAWSIQVNTEAFF
>TRBJ2-5|-|TRBV10-3
CAISEAGQGGETQYF
>TRBJ1-6|few|TRBV27
CASSNEGPGGLSPLHF
>TRBJ1-4|-|TRBV4-2
CASSQLYAGQGKEKLFF